This T cell receptor beta chain emerged from a study of blood T cell repertoires in COVID-19. The overall study: Samples came from the United States, Italy and Spain, spanning acute and convalescent COVID-19. PBMCs, B-cell-depleted T cells, or T cells provided the cDNA or gDNA that made up the material.

As processed by the authors: Scientists estimated how many nucleated cells there were by amplifying reference gene primers. Sequenced by immunoSEQ multiplex PCR; TCRdb stores in-frame clones only, minus some. V, J and clone size derive from that table, while D and trimming were established from the DNA sequence. The data show about 140,000 clones, 80% to 90% seen once. The source of this sequence is a man aged 55 to 69 with active or convalescent COVID-19. Sequencing was carried out using peripheral blood.

DNA of the CDR3: TGTGCCAGCAGTTACTCACAGGGTGCTCAGCCCCAGCATTTT. Translating it yields CASSYSQGAQPQHF. The genes are TRBV6-2 or TRBV6-3 and TRBJ1-5, with D perhaps TRBD1 (6 bases). Deletions cut 0 bases from V and 6 bases from J, with 9 bases between. Germline V gene lookup returns CDR1 MNHEY and CDR2 SVGEGT. The CDR3 is 14 amino acids.